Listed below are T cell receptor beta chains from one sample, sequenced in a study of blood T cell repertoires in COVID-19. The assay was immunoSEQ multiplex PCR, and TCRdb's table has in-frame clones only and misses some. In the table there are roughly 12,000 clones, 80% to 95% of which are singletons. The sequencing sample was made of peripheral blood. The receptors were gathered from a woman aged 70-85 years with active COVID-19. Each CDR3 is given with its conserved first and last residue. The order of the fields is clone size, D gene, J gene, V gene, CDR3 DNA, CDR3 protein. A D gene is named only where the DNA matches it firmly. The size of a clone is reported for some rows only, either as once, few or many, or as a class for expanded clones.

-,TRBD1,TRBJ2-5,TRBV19,TGTGCCAGTAGAGCAGGGGGCCTCCAAGAGACCCAGTACTTC,CASRAGGLQETQYF
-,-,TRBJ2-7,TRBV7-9,TGTGCCAGCAGGGTGGGGGACAACTCCTACGAGCAGTACTTC,CASRVGDNSYEQYF
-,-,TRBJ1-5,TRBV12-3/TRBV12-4,TGTGCCAGCAGCGAGGGCAATCAGCCCCAGCATTTT,CASSEGNQPQHF
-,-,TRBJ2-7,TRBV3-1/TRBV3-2,TGTGCCAGCAGCCAACTAGCCTACGAGCAGTACTTC,CASSQLAYEQYF
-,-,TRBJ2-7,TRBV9,TGTGCCAGCAGCGCTGCCTGGGGCCCACCGGCGCACGAGCAGTACTTC,CASSAAWGPPAHEQYF
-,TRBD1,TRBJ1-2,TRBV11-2,TGTGCCAGCAGCACCGGACAGGGGCCGCTACTTTTC,CASSTGQGPLLF
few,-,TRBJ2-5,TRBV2,TGTGCCAGCAGTGGGACTTTTCTGGCGGATCCAGTAGGGGAGACCCAGTACTTC,CASSGTFLADPVGETQYF
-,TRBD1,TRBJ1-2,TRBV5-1,TGCGCCAGCAGCCCCGGGGACAGGAACTATGGCTACACCTTC,CASSPGDRNYGYTF
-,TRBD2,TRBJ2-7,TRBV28,TGTGCCAGCGGGACTAGCGGGAGCGGGTACGAGCAGTACTTC,CASGTSGSGYEQYF
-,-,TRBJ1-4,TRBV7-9,TGTACCAGCAGCCCTTCACAGGGCGGTAATGAAAAACTGTTTTTT,CTSSPSQGGNEKLFF
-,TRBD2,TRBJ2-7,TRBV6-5,TGTGCCAGCAGAACTAGCGGTTCCTACGAGCAGTACTTC,CASRTSGSYEQYF
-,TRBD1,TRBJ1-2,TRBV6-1,TGTGCCAGCAGTGAAGTACAGGGGGTTGTGGGCTACACCTTC,CASSEVQGVVGYTF
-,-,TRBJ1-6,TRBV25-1,TGTGCCAGCAGTGAGCACAATAATTCACCCCTCCACTTT,CASSEHNNSPLHF
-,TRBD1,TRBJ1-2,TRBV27,TGTGCCAGCAGTTTGACAGGGGGCGGTGGCTACACCTTC,CASSLTGGGGYTF
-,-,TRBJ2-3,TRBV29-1,TGCAGCGTTGAGCCGGGAGCGGCAGATACGCAGTATTTT,CSVEPGAADTQYF
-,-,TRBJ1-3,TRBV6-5,TGTGCCAGCAGTTATGGGGGGGTTGGTGGAAACACCATATATTTT,CASSYGGVGGNTIYF
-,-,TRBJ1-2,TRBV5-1,TGCGCCAGCAGCGAGGTGAACTATGGCTACACCTTC,CASSEVNYGYTF
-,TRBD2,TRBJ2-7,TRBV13,TGTGCCAGCAGCCGTTGGTCTAGCGGTGTCTCCTACGAGCAGTACTTC,CASSRWSSGVSYEQYF
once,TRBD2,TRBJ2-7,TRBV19,TGTGCCAGTAGTTTCAAACCCCTAGCGGGAGGGGCCTACGAGCAGTACTTC,CASSFKPLAGGAYEQYF
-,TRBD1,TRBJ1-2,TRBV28,TGTGCCAGCAGCGACAGGGGGCCGAATGGCTACACCTTC,CASSDRGPNGYTF
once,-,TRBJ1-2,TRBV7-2,TGTGCCAGCAGCCCAGACCCCAGGGACTATGGCTACACCTTC,CASSPDPRDYGYTF
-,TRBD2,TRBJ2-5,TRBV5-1,TGCGCCAGCAGTTTCCCTAGCGGGGAAGAGACCCAGTACTTC,CASSFPSGEETQYF
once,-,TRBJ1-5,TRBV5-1,TGCGCCAGCAGCGAAGGGAGTCGGGACAATCAGCCCCAGCATTTT,CASSEGSRDNQPQHF
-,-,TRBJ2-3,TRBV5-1,TGCGCCAGCAGCTTGCCGGGAGCCCGAGATACGCAGTATTTT,CASSLPGARDTQYF
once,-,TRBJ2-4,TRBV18,TGTGCCAGCTCACCAGGAGTGAGAGTTGCCAAAAACATTCAGTACTTC,CASSPGVRVAKNIQYF
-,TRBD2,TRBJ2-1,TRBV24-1,TGTGCCACCAGTGAGGAGATGGGGGGTAGCGGGAGATTTAATGAGCAGTTCTTC,CATSEEMGGSGRFNEQFF
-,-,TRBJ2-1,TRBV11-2,TGTGCCAGCAGCTTACAGGCGGGACCGTATGAGCAGTTCTTC,CASSLQAGPYEQFF
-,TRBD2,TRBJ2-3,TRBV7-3,TGTGCCAGCAGCAAGACTAGCGGGAGATTAGATACGCAGTATTTT,CASSKTSGRLDTQYF
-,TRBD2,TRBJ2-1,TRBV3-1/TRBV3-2,TGTGCCAGCAGCCTACAGACAACTAGCGGGATGTCTGAGCAGTTCTTC,CASSLQTTSGMSEQFF
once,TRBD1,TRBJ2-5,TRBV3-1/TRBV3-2,TGTGCCAGCAGCCAAGGGACAGGGATAAGAGAGACCCAGTACTTC,CASSQGTGIRETQYF
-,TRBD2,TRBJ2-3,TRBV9,TGTGCCAGCAGTCGTAGCGGGATCGGCTCAGATACGCAGTATTTT,CASSRSGIGSDTQYF
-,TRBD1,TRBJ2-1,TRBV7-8,TGTGCCAGCAGGAGCGGCAGGGGGCGCAATGAGCAGTTCTTC,CASRSGRGRNEQFF
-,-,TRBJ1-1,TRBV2,TGTGCCAGCAGGGAACCTCTGAACACTGAAGCTTTCTTT,CASREPLNTEAFF
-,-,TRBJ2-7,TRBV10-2,TGCGCCAGCAGTGCAGGCTACGAGCAGTACTTC,CASSAGYEQYF
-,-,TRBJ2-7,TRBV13,TGTGCCAGCAGCGCCCGGGACACAACCTACGAGCAGTACTTC,CASSARDTTYEQYF
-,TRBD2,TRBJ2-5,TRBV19,TGTGCCAGTAGTATTGGGGGAGGGCCGGGAGAGACCCAGTACTTC,CASSIGGGPGETQYF
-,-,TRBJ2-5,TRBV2,TGTGCCAGCAACAGGTACCAAGAGACCCAGTACTTC,CASNRYQETQYF
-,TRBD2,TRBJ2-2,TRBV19,TGTGCCAGTAGCCGAGCGGGAGACACGAACACCGGGGAGCTGTTTTTT,CASSRAGDTNTGELFF
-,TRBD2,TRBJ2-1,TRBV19,TGTGCCAGTAGTTCCGCTCCCGGGACTAGCGGGAGGTATTACAATGAGCAGTTCTTC,CASSSAPGTSGRYYNEQFF
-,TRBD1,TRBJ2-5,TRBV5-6,TGTGCCAGCAGCTTGGGAACCCTGGACAGGGGAGAGACCCAGTACTTC,CASSLGTLDRGETQYF
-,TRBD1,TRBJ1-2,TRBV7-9,TGTGCCAGCAGCTTAGGGGGGACAGGGGCTCCATATGGCTACACCTTC,CASSLGGTGAPYGYTF
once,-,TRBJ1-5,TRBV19,TGTGCCAGTAGTACGGGGGTGAATCAGCCCCAGCATTTT,CASSTGVNQPQHF
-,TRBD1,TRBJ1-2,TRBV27,TGTGCCAGCAGTTTCTACCAGGGGGCCAGGGGCTACACCTTC,CASSFYQGARGYTF
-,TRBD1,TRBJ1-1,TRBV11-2,TGTGCCAGCAGCGCCGGGACAGGCAGGTCGGACACTGAAGCTTTCTTT,CASSAGTGRSDTEAFF
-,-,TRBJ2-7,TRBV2,TGTGCCAGCGCTCAGGCGGCGGGCCCCACCTACGAGCAGTACTTC,CASAQAAGPTYEQYF
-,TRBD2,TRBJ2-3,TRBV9,TGTGCCAGCAGCGCGACTAGCGGGAGGACAGATACGCAGTATTTT,CASSATSGRTDTQYF
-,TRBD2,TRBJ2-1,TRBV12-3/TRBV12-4,TGTGCCAGCAGTTTATTGGGGGAGGGAGAGCAGTTCTTC,CASSLLGEGEQFF
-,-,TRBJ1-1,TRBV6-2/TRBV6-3,TGTGCCAGCAGTTCGGGGGGGCCTGAGGGGTTGAACACTGAAGCTTTCTTT,CASSSGGPEGLNTEAFF
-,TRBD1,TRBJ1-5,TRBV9,TGTGCCAGCAGCGTAGGGACAGGGGATCAGCCCCAGCATTTT,CASSVGTGDQPQHF
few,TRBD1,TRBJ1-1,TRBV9,TGTGCCAGCAACATTAATGGGGACAGGAACACTGAAGCTTTCTTT,CASNINGDRNTEAFF
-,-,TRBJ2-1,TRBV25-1,TGTGCCAGCAGTGAATCGAGACCGGGGTCCCCCTACAATGAGCAGTTCTTC,CASSESRPGSPYNEQFF
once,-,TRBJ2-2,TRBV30,TGTGCCTGGAGCCCAACCGGGGAGCTGTTTTTT,CAWSPTGELFF
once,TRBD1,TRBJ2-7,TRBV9,TGTGCCAGCAGCGTAAGACAGGGACCCTACGAGCAGTACTTC,CASSVRQGPYEQYF
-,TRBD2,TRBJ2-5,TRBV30,TGTGCCTGGAGGGGAACCCTAGCGGGAGAAGAGACCCAGTACTTC,CAWRGTLAGEETQYF